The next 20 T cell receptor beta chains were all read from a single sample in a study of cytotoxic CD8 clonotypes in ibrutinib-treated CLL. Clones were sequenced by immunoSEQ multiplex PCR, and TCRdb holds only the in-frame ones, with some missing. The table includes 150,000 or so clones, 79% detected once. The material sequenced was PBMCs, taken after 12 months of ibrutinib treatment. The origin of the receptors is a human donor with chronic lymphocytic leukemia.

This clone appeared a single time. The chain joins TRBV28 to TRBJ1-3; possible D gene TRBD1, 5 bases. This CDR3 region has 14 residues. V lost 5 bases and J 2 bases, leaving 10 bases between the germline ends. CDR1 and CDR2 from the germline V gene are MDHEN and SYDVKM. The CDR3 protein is CASSQGLPGNTIYF. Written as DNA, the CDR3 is TGTGCCAGCAGTCAGGGCCTTCCTGGAAACACCATATATTTT.

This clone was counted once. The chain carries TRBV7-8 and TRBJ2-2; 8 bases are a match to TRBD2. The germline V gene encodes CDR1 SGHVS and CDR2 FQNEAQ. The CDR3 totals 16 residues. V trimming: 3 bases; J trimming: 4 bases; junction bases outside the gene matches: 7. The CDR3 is CASSLDGRGGTGELFF. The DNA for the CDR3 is TGTGCCAGCAGCTTGGACGGGAGGGGCGGCACCGGGGAGCTGTTTTTT.

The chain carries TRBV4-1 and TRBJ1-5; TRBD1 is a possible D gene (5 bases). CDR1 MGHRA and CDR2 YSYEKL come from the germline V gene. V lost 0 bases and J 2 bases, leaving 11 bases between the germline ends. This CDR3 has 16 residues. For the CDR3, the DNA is TGCGCCAGCAGCCAAGACAGGGAAAAAGGCAATCAGCCCCAGCATTTT. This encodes CASSQDREKGNQPQHF.

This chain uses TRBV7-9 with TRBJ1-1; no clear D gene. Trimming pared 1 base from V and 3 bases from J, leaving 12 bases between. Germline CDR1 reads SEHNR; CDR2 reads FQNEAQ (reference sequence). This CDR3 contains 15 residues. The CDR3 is CASSLELSWDTEAFF. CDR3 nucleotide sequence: TGTGCCAGCAGCTTAGAACTTTCATGGGACACTGAAGCTTTCTTT.

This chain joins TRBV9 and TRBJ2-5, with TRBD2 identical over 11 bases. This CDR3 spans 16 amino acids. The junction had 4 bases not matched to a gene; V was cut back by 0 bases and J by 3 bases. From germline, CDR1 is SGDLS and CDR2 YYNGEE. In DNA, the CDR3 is TGTGCCAGCAGCGTAGGACTAGCGGGACTCGAAGAGACCCAGTACTTC. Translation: CASSVGLAGLEETQYF.

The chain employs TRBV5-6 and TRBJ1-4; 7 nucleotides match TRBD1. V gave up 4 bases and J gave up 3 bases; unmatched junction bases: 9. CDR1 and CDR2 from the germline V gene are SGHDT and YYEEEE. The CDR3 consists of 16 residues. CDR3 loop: CASSPGTAFANEKLFF. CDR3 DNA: TGTGCCAGCAGCCCCGGGACAGCGTTCGCTAATGAAAAACTGTTTTTT.

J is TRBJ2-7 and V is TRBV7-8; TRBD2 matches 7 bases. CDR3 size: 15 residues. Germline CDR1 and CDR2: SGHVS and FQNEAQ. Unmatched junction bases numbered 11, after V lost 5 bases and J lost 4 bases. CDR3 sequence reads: CASSLKAGPSYEQYF. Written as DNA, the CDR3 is TGTGCCAGCAGCCTGAAAGCGGGACCTTCTTACGAGCAGTACTTC.

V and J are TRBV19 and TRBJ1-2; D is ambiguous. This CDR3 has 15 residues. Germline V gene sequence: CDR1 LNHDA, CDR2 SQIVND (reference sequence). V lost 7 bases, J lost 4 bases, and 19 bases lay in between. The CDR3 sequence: CASTYGLNSAYGYTF. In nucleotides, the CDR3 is TGTGCCAGTACCTACGGATTGAATTCCGCCTATGGCTACACCTTC.

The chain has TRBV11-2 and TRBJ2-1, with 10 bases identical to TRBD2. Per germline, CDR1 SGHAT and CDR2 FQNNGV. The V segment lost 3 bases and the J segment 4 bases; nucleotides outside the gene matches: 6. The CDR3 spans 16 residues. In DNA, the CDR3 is TGTGCCAGCAGCTTCCTAGCGGGAGTCATATACAATGAGCAGTTCTTC. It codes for CASSFLAGVIYNEQFF. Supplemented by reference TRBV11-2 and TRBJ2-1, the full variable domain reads EAGVAQSPRYKIIEKRQSVAFWCNPISGHATLYWYQQILGQGPKLLIQFQNNGVVDDSQLPKDRFSAERLKGVDSTLKIQPAKLEDSAVYLCASSFLAGVIYNEQFFGPGTRLTVL.

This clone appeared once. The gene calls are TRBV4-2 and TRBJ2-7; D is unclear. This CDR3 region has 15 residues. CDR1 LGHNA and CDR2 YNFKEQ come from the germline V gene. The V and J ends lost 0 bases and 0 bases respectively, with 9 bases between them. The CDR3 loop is CASSQDYGSSYEQYF. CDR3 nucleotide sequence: TGTGCCAGCAGCCAAGATTATGGAAGCTCCTACGAGCAGTACTTC.

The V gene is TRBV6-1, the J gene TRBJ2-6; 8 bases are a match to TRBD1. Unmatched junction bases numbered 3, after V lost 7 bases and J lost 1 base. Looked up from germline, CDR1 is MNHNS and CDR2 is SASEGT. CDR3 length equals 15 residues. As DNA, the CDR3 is TGTGCCAGCACAGGGGGCGCTTCTGGGGCCAACGTCCTGACTTTC. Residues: CASTGGASGANVLTF.

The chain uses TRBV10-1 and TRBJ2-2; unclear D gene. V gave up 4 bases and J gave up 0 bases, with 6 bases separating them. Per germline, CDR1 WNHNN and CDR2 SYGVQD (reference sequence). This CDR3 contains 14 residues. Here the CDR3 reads CASSVTANTGELFF. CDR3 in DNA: TGCGCCAGCAGTGTAACGGCGAACACCGGGGAGCTGTTTTTT.

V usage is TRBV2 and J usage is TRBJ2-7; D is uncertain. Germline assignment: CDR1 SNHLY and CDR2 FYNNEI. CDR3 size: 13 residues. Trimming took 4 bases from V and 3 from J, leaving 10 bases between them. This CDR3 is CASSAVWDYEQYF. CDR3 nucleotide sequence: TGTGCCAGCAGTGCGGTTTGGGACTACGAGCAGTACTTC.

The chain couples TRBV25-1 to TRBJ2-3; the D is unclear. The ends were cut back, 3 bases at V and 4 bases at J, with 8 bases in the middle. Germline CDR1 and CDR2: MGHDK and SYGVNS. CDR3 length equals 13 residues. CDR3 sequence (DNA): TGTGCCAGCAGTGATTGGTTATCAGATACGCAGTATTTT. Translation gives CASSDWLSDTQYF.

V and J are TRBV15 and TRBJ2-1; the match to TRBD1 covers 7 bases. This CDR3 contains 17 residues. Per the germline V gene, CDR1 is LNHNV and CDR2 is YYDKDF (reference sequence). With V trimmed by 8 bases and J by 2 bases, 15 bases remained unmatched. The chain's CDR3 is CATDGTDTTNTYNEQFF. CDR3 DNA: TGTGCCACCGACGGGACAGATACGACCAACACCTACAATGAGCAGTTCTTC.

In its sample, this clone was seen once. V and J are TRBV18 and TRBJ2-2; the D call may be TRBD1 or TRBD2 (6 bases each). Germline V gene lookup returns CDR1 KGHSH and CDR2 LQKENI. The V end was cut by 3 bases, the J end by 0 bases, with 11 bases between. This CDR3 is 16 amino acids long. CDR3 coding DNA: TGTGCCAGCTCACCGGAAGGGGGGACGAACACCGGGGAGCTGTTTTTT. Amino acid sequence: CASSPEGGTNTGELFF.

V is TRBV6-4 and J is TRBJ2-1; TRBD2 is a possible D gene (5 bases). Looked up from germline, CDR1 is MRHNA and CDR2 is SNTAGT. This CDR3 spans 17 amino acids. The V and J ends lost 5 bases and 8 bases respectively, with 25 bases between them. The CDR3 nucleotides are TGTGCCAGCAGTCAGTGGAATTTGCGGAGCTCGGGATATGAGCAGTTCTTC. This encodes CASSQWNLRSSGYEQFF.

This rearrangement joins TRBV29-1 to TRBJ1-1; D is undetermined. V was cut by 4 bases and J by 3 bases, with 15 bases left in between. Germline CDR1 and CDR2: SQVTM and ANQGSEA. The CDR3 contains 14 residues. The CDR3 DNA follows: TGCAGCGTTGGAAGCCGAATCAAGGACACTGAAGCTTTCTTT. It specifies CSVGSRIKDTEAFF.

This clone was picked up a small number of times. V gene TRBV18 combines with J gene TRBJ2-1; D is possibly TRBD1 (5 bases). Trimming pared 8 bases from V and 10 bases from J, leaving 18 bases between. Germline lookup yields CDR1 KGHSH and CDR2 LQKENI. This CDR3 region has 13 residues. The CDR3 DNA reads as TGTGCCAGCACATCACCAACAGGTTCCGAGCAGTTCTTC. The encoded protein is CASTSPTGSEQFF.

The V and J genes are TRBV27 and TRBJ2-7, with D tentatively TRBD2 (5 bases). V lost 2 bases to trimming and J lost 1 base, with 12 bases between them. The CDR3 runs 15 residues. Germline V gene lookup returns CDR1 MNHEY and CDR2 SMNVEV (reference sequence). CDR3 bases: TGTGCCAGCAGTTTAGGGTTCGGCGGGTCCTACGAGCAGTACTTC. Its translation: CASSLGFGGSYEQYF.